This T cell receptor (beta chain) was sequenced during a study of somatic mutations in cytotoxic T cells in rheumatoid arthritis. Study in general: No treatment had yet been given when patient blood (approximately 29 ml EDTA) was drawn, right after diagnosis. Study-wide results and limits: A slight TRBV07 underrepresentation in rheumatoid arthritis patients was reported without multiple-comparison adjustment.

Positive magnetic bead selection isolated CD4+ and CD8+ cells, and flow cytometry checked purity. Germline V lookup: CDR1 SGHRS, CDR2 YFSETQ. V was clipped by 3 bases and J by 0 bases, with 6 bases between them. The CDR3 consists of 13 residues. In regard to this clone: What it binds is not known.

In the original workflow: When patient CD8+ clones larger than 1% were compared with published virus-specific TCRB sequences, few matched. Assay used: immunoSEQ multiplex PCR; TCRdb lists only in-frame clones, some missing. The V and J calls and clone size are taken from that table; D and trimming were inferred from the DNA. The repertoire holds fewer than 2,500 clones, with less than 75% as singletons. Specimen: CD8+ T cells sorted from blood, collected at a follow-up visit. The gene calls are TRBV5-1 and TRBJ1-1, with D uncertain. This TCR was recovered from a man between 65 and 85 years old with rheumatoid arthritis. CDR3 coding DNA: TGCGCCAGCAGCTCCAGGATGAACACTGAAGCTTTCTTT. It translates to CASSSRMNTEAFF.